This T cell receptor beta chain was retrieved from a study of T cells in Graves' hyperthyroidism and ophthalmopathy. Study-wide points: The model made its ophthalmopathy prediction, and onset followed a median approximately 6.5 months later. Most expanded thyroid clonotypes above 0.001 also appeared in blood.

With respect to this clonotype: Its specificity is unknown. This may be a read error: a much more frequent sequence differs by one nucleotide.

Authors of the study amplified TCR beta CDR3 regions from RNA transcripts. Initially, a first-round RT-PCR of the TCR CDR3 employed the HTBI primer set. Using its own MiXCR run on the multiplex PCR reads, TCRdb lists one record per CDR3 protein. The sample yields 250,000 to 300,000 distinct CDR3 sequences, roughly 14% seen once. The CDR3 sequence is 15 residues long. Between the trimmed V and J ends, which lost 4 bases and 2 bases, there was a span of 15 bases. The germline V gene encodes CDR1 SGHTA and CDR2 FQGNSA. Sequencing used blood. The chain couples TRBV7-2 to TRBJ2-7, with a tentative D call TRBD2 (6 bases). This receptor was taken from a woman aged 40 to 49 with Graves' hyperthyroidism that later progressed to Graves' ophthalmopathy. The CDR3 region has the DNA TGTGCCAGCAGCTCTCTAGCGCTTTCCCCCTACGAGCAGTACTTC. Amino acid sequence: CASSSLALSPYEQYF. Using reference TRBV7-2 and TRBJ2-7 for the parts outside the CDR3, the full variable domain is GAGVSQSPSNKVTEKGKDVELRCDPISGHTALYWYRQSLGQGLEFLIYFQGNSAPDKSGLPSDRFSAERTGGSVSTLTIQRTQQEDSAVYLCASSSLALSPYEQYFGPGTRLTVT.